The TCR beta chain under discussion was sequenced for a study of T cell changes during pregnancy in multiple sclerosis (dated by TCRdb to about 2019). The study in broad terms: In women with multiple sclerosis, the researchers looked at how the T cell repertoire shifted as pregnancy progressed.

In regard to this clone: This clone's antigen is unknown. Nothing much larger sits one base from this clone, and base qualities are not available.

The library relied on the immunoSEQ multiplex PCR assay. Drawn from immuneACCESS, this table holds only the in-frame rearrangements with V and J called that TCRdb kept. Clones are partly lost; checked studies trace under half to an unresolved V gene and leave the rest unexplained. Across this sample there are about 77,000 clones, with 89% seen only once. Approximately 1.9% of the sample is held by the ten biggest clonotypes. Unmatched junction bases come to 10, with V trimmed by 5 bases and J by 7 bases. CDR3 length: 14 amino acids, cysteine to phenylalanine. Kept here is only the CDR3 DNA, which spans 42 bases and is read in frame from base 1. The germline V gene yields SNHLY for CDR1 and FYNNEI for CDR2.

Here the chain combines TRBV2 and TRBJ2-7; 8 bases in between match TRBD1. This receptor was obtained from a female donor with multiple sclerosis, enrolled in a pregnancy study. The sequences come from peripheral blood, collected before pregnancy. DNA sequence: TGTGCCAGCAGTCCCGACAGGGGATCGAGAGAGCAGTACTTC. This gives the protein CASSPDRGSREQYF.